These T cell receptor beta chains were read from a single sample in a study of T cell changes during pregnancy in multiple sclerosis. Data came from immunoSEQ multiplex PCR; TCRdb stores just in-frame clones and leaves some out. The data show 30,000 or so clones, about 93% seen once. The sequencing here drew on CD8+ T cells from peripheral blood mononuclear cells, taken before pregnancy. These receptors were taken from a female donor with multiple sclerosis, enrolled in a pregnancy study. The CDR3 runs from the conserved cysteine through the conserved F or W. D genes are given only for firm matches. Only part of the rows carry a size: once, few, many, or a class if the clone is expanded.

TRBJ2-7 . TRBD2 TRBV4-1 TGCGCCAGCAGCCAAGACCTAGCGGGCTTGGCGGACTCCTACGAGCAGTACTTC CASSQDLAGLADSYEQYF
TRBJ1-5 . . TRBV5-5 TGTGCCAGCAGCTCTACAGGGATTAGCAATCAGCCCCAGCATTTT CASSSTGISNQPQHF
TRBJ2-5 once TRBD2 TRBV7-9 TGTGCCAGCAGCCTACCCCCGGGACTAGCGGCCTTGTACCAAGAGACCCAGTACTTC CASSLPPGLAALYQETQYF
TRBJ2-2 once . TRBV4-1 TGCGCCAGCAGCCGAGGACAGGGGGAGCTGTTTTTT CASSRGQGELFF
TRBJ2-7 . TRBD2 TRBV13 TGTGCCAGCAGCGCCGGGGAGGCTAGCGGGTACTACGAGCAGTACTTC CASSAGEASGYYEQYF
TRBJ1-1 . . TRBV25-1 TGTGCCAGCTCCTGGGACCGGAGGGGGAACACTGAAGCTTTCTTT CASSWDRRGNTEAFF
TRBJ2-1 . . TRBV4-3 TGCGCCAGCAGCCCAAGCCAGTTAGCGTCTGAGCAGTTCTTC CASSPSQLASEQFF
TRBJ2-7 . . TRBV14 TGTGCCAGCAGCCAATACGGGAGCTCCTACGAGCAGTACTTC CASSQYGSSYEQYF
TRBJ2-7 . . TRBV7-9 TGTGCCAGCAGCTCACAGGGATTCTACGAGCAGTACTTC CASSSQGFYEQYF
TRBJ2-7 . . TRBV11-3 TGTGCCAGCAGCTCACCTCAGGGGTACGAGCAGTACTTC CASSSPQGYEQYF
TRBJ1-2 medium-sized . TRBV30 TGTGCCTGGAATCCTCAGGGTTTTGACTATGGCTACACCTTC CAWNPQGFDYGYTF
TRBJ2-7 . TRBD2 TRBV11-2 TGTGCCAGCAGCTTACCGGGACTAGCGGGCGAGCAGTACTTC CASSLPGLAGEQYF
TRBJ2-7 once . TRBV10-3 TGTGCCATCAGTGAGAACGCGTTAAACTACGAGCAGTACTTC CAISENALNYEQYF
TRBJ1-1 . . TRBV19 TGTGCCAGTAGTATAGTTCGGGGCACTGAAGCTTTCTTT CASSIVRGTEAFF
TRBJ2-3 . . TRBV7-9 TGTGCCAGCAGCCCCAGTTTAGGGACAAGAGATACGCAGTATTTT CASSPSLGTRDTQYF
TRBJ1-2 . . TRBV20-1 TGCAGTGCAGGAACGGGGTATGGCTACACCTTC CSAGTGYGYTF
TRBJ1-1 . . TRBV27 TGTGCCAGCAGTTTACAGGGGAACACTGAAGCTTTCTTT CASSLQGNTEAFF
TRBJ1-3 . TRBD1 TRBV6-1 TGTGCCAGCACCCAGGGGGTCTCTGGAAACACCATATATTTT CASTQGVSGNTIYF
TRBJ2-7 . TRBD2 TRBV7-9 TGTGCCAGCAGCCACTATCTAGCGGGGTCCTACGAGCAGTACTTC CASSHYLAGSYEQYF
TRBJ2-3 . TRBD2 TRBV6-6 TGTGCCAGCAGTTATGCGGGAGGGCCAACAGATACGCAGTATTTT CASSYAGGPTDTQYF
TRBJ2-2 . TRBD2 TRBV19 TGTGCCAGTACCAGCTTGCTAGCGGGAGTCGACACCGGGGAGCTGTTTTTT CASTSLLAGVDTGELFF
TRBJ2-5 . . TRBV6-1 TGTGCCAGCGGGGGGGCAGGGTGGGAGACCCAGTACTTC CASGGAGWETQYF
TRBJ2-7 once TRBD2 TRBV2 TGTGCCAGCAGTGAGGGGACTACCTACTACGAGCAGTACTTC CASSEGTTYYEQYF
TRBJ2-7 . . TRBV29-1 TGCAGCGTCGCCGAGGCGGGGAGTCGAAACGAGCAGTACTTC CSVAEAGSRNEQYF
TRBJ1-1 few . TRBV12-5 TGTGCTAGTGGTTTTAGTCAGGGGTACACTGAAGCTTTCTTT CASGFSQGYTEAFF
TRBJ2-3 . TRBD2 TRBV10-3 TGTGCCATCAGGGGGTCCGCGGGAGAGGCAGATACGCAGTATTTT CAIRGSAGEADTQYF
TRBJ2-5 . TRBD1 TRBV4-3 TGCGCCAGCAGCCAAGGCAGGGGGCTAGGAGAGACCCAGTACTTC CASSQGRGLGETQYF
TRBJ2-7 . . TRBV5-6 TGTGCCAGCAGCCCCGGTCATGTCCGCTACGAGCAGTACTTC CASSPGHVRYEQYF
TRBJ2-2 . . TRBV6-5 TGTGCCAGCAGTTACTCTCCCTCCGGGGAGCTGTTTTTT CASSYSPSGELFF
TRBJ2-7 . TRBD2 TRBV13 TGTGCCAGCAGCCTCGCGGGAGGGGATCTCGAGCAGTACTTC CASSLAGGDLEQYF
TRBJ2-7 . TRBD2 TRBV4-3 TGCGCCAGCAGCCAAGATTGGGCTAGCGGGGGATACGAGCAGTACTTC CASSQDWASGGYEQYF
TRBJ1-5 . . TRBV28 TGTGCCAGCAGTTTTCTAGAGGGGGTAGGTCCTAGCAATCAGCCCCAGCATTTT CASSFLEGVGPSNQPQHF
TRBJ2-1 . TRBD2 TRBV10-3 TGTGCCATCAGTGACCCACGGACTAGAGAGCAGTTCTTC CAISDPRTREQFF
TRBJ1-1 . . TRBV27 TGTGCCAGCAGGTCCTTGACAGGATACACTGAAGCTTTCTTT CASRSLTGYTEAFF
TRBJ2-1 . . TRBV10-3 TGTGCCATCAGTGAGTCAAGCGGCACGACCCTTCAAACGGGCAATGAGCAGTTCTTC CAISESSGTTLQTGNEQFF
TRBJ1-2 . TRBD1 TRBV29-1 TGCAGCGTAATGACAGGGGGTACTAACTATGGCTACACCTTC CSVMTGGTNYGYTF
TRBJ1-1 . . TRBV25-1 TGTGCCAGCAGTGAACTAGGACTGTTGAACACTGAAGCTTTCTTT CASSELGLLNTEAFF
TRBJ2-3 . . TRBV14 TGTGCCAGCAGCCCCGAACAAAGGGGCCTTTACCAGTATTTT CASSPEQRGLYQYF
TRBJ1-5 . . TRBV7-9 TGTGCCAGCAGCTCGACGGAGCCGGTGCCCCAGCATTTT CASSSTEPVPQHF
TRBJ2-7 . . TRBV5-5 TGTGCCAGCAGCTTGGGACCCGCGGATTCCTACGAGCAGTACTTC CASSLGPADSYEQYF
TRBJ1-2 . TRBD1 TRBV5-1 TGCGCCAGCAGCCCCACACAGGGGGCCCTTTCTAACTATGGCTACACCTTC CASSPTQGALSNYGYTF
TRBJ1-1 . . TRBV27 TGTGCCAGCAGTTCGGAACAGGACGCCCCTGTAACTGAAGCTTTCTTT CASSSEQDAPVTEAFF
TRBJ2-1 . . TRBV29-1 TGCAGCGTACCCCGGGGGAGCTCCTACAATGAGCAGTTCTTC CSVPRGSSYNEQFF
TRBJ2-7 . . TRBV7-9 TGTGCCAGCAGCTCCCCGGAGGGCGGGAACGAGCAGTACTTC CASSSPEGGNEQYF
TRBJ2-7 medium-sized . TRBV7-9 TGTGCCAGCAGCTCGGACAGTAGGGTAATCGAGCAGTACTTC CASSSDSRVIEQYF
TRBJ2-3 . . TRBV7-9 TGTGCCAGCAGGGACGACGCGGAGGAGCAGTATTTT CASRDDAEEQYF
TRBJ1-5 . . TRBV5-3 TGTGCCAGAAGCTTGACAACAGTGCATAGCAATCAGCCCCAGCATTTT CARSLTTVHSNQPQHF
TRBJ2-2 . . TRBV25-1 TGTGCCAGCAGTGCTCAGGACAGCTCGAACACCGGGGAGCTGTTTTTT CASSAQDSSNTGELFF
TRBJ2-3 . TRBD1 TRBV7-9 TGTGCCAGCAGGGCAGGGGGCTCCTCAGATACGCAGTATTTT CASRAGGSSDTQYF
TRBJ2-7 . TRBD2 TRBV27 TGTGCCAGCAGCCCAATGAGACTAGCGGGTGGCTACGAGCAGTACTTC CASSPMRLAGGYEQYF
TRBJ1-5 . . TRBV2 TGTGCCAGCAGTGAAGAGGGGAACAGCCAGCCCCAGCATTTT CASSEEGNSQPQHF
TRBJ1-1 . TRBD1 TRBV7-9 TGTGCCAGCAGCGTTCCCAGGGGGCTCGGCACTGAAGCTTTCTTT CASSVPRGLGTEAFF